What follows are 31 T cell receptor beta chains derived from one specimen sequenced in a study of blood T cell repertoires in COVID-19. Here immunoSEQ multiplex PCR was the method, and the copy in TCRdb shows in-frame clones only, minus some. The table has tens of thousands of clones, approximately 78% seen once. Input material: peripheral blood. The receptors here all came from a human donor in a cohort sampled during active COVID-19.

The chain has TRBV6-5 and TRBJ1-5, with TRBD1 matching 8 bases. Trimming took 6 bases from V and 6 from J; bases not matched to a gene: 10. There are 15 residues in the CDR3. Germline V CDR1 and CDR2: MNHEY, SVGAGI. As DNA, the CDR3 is TGTGCCAGCAGGACCGACAGGGGAGGGAGTCAGCCCCAGCATTTT. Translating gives CASRTDRGGSQPQHF.

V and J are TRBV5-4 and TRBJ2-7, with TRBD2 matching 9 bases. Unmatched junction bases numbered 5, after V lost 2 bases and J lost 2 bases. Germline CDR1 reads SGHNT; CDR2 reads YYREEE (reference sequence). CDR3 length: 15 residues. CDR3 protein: CASSFSGGMAYEQYF. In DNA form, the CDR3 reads TGTGCCAGCAGCTTTAGCGGGGGAATGGCCTACGAGCAGTACTTC.

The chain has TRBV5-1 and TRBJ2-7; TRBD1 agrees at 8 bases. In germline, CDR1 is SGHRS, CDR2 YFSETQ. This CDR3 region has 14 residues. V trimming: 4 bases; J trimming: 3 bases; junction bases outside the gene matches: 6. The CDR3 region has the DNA TGCGCCAGCAGCACCGACGGACAGGGCTACGAGCAGTACTTC. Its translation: CASSTDGQGYEQYF. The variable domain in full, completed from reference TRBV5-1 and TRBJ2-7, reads KAGVTQTPRYLIKTRGQQVTLSCSPISGHRSVSWYQQTPGQGLQFLFEYFSETQRNKGNFPGRFSGRQFSNSRSEMNVSTLELGDSALYLCASSTDGQGYEQYFGPGTRLTVT.

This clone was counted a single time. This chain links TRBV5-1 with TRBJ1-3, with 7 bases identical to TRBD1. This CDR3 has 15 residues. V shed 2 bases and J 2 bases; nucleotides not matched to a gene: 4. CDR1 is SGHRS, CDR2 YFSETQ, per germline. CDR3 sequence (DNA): TGCGCCAGCAGCTTAGGAGGGGGCGCTGGAAACACCATATATTTT. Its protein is CASSLGGGAGNTIYF.

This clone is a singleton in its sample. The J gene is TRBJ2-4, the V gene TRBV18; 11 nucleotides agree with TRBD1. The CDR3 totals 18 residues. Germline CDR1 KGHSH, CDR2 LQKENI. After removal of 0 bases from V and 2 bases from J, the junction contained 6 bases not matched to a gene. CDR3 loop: CASSPPLRDRGTKNIQYF. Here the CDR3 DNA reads TGTGCCAGCTCACCACCGCTCCGGGACAGGGGGACCAAAAACATTCAGTACTTC.

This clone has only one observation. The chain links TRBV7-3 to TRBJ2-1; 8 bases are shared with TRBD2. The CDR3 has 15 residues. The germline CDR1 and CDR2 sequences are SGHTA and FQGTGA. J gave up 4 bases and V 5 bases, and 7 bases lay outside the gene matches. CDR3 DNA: TGTGCCAGCAGCCTTAGCGGGACATCATACAATGAGCAGTTCTTC. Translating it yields CASSLSGTSYNEQFF.

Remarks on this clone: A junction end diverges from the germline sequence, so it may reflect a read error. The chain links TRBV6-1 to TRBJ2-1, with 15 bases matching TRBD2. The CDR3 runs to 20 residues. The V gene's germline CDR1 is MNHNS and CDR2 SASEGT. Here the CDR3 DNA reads TGTGCCAGCAGTGAAGCAACGGGACTAGCGGGGGGCTCCTCCTACAATGGGCAGTTCTTC. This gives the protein CASSEATGLAGGSSYNGQFF.

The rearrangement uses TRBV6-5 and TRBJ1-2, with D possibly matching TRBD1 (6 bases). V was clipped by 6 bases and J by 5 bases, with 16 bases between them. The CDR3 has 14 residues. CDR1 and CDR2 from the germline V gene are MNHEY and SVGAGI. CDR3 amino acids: CASRLGGFGYGYTF. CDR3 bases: TGTGCCAGCAGATTAGGGGGATTCGGGTATGGCTACACCTTC.

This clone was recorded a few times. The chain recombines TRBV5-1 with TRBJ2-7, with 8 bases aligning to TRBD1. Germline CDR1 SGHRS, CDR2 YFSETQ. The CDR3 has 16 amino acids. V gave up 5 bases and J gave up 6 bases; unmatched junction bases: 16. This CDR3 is CASRSGTGDGLGEQYF. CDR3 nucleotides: TGCGCCAGCAGGTCCGGGACAGGAGACGGGTTAGGCGAGCAGTACTTC.

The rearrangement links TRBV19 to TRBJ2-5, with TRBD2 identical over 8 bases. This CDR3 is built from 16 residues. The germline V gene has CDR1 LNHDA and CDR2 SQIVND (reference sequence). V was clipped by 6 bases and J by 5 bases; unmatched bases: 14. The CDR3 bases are TGTGCCAGTAGCCCAACTGGACGCCCGGGGGGGGAGACCCAGTACTTC. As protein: CASSPTGRPGGETQYF.

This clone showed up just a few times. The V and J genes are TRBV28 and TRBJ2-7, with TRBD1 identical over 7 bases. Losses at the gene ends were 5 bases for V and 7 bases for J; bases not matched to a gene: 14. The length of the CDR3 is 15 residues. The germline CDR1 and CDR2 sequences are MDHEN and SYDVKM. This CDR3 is CASSTNRQGTGEQYF. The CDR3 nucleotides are TGTGCCAGCAGTACCAACCGACAGGGTACGGGTGAGCAGTACTTC.

DNA of the CDR3: TGTGCCTCGTGGGGGGGGGCACAAGAGACCCAGTACTTC. Translated: CASWGGAQETQYF. The chain links TRBV30 to TRBJ2-5; a weak D match, TRBD2 (7 bases). The CDR3 spans 13 residues. Trimming took off 7 bases at V and 2 bases at J, with 14 bases between the two ends. CDR1 and CDR2 from the germline V gene are GTSNPN and SVGIG (reference sequence).

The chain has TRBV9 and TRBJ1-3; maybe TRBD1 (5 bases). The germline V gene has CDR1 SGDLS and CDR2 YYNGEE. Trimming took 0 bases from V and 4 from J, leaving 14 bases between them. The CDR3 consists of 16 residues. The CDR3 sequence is CASSVGVGDLGNTIYF. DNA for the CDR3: TGTGCCAGCAGCGTAGGAGTAGGGGATCTCGGAAACACCATATATTTT.

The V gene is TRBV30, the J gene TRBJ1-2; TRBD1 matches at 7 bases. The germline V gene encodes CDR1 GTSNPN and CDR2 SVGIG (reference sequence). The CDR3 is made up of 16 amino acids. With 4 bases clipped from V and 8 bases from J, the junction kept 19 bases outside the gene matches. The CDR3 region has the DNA TGTGCCTGGACGCCCGCTAGTGTACAGGGGAGGAAAGGCTACACCTTC. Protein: CAWTPASVQGRKGYTF.

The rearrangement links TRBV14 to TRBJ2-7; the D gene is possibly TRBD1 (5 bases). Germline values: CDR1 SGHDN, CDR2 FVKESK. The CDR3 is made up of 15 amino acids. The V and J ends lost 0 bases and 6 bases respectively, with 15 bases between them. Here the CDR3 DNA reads TGTGCCAGCAGCCAAGATTGGGCCAGGGCCCCCGAGCAGTACTTC. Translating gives CASSQDWARAPEQYF.

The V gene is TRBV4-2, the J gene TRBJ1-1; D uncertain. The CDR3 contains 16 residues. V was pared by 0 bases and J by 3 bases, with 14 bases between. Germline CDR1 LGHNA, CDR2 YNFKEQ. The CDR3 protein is CASSQEGFYGDTEAFF. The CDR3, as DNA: TGTGCCAGCAGCCAAGAGGGGTTCTACGGGGACACTGAAGCTTTCTTT.

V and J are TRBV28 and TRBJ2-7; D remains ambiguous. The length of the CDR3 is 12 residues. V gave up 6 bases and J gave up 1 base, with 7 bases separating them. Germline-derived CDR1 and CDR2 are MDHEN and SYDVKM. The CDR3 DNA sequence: TGTGCCAGCAGAACACTATCCTACGAGCAGTACTTC. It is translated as CASRTLSYEQYF.

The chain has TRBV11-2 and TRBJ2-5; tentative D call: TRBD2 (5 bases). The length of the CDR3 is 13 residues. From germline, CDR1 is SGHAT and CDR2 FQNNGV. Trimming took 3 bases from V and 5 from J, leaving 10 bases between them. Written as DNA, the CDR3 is TGTGCCAGCAGCTTCCCGGGGAGCGAGACCCAGTACTTC. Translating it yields CASSFPGSETQYF.

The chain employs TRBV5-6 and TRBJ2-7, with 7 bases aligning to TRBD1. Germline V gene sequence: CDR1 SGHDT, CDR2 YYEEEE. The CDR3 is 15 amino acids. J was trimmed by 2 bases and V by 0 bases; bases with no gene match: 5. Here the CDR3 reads CASSLDAQGAYEQYF. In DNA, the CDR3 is TGTGCCAGCAGCTTGGATGCGCAGGGGGCCTACGAGCAGTACTTC.

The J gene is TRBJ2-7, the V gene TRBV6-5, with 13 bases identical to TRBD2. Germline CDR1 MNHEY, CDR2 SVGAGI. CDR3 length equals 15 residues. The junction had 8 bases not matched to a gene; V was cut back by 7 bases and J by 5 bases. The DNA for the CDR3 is TGTGCCAGCAAAAGGACTAGCGGGGGACTGGACGAGCAGTACTTC. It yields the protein CASKRTSGGLDEQYF.

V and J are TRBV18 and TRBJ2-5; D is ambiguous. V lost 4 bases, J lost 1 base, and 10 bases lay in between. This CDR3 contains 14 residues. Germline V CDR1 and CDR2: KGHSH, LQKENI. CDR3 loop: CASSRLDIQETQYF. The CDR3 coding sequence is TGTGCCAGCTCACGATTAGACATCCAAGAGACCCAGTACTTC.

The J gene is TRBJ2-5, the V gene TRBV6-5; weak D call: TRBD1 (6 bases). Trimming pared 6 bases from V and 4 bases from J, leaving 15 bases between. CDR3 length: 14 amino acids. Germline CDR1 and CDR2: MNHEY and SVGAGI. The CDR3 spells CASSLFQGRETQYF. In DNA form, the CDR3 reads TGTGCCAGCAGCTTATTCCAGGGGAGAGAGACCCAGTACTTC.

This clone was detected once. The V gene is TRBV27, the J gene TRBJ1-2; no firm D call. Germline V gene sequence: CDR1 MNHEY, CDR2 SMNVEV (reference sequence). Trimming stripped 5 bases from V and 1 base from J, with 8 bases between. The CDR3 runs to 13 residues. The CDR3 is CASSPTNNYGYTF. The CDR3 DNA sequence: TGTGCCAGCAGTCCAACTAATAACTATGGCTACACCTTC.

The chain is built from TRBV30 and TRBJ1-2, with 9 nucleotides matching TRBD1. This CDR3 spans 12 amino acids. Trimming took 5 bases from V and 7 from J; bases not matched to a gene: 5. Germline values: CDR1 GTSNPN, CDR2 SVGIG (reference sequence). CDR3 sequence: CAWGTGRFGYTF. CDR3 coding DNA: TGTGCCTGGGGGACAGGGAGGTTTGGCTACACCTTC.

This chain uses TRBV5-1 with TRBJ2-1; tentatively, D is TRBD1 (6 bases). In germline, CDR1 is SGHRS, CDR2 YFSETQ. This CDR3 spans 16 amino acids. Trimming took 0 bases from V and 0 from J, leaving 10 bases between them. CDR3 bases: TGCGCCAGCAGCTTGGGGCAGGGGAGCTCCTACAATGAGCAGTTCTTC. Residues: CASSLGQGSSYNEQFF.

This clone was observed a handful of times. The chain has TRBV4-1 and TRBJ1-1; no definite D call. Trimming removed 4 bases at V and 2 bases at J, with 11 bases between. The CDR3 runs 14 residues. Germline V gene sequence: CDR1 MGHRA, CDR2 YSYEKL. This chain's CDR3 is CASSPAELNTEAFF. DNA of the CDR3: TGCGCCAGCAGCCCCGCGGAGCTTAACACTGAAGCTTTCTTT.

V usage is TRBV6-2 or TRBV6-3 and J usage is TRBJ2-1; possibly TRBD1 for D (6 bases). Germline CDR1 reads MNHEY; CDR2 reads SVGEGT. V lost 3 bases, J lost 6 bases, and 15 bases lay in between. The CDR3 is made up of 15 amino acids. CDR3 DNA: TGTGCCAGCAGTTATTTTCTCGTGGGGGCCAATGAGCAGTTCTTC. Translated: CASSYFLVGANEQFF.

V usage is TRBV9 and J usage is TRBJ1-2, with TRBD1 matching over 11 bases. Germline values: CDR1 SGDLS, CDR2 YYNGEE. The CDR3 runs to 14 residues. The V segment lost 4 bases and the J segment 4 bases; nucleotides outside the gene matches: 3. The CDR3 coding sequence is TGTGCCAGCAGCACGGACAGGGGGCTCTATGGCTACACCTTC. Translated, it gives CASSTDRGLYGYTF.

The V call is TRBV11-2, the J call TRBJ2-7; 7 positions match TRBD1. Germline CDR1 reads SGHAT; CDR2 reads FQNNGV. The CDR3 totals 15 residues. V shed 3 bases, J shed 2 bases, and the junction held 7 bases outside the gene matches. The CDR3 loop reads CASSLTGTAPYEQYF. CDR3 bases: TGTGCCAGCAGCTTGACAGGGACGGCACCCTACGAGCAGTACTTC.

Here the CDR3 DNA reads TGTGCCAGCAGCGGGGATCAGGGGCCAGCTACGAGGGAGCAGTACTTC. It encodes CASSGDQGPATREQYF. The chain recombines TRBV9 with TRBJ2-7, with D possibly TRBD1 on 6 matching bases. This CDR3 spans 16 amino acids. The V gene lost 3 bases and the J gene lost 7 bases, with 23 bases spanning the gap. Germline CDR1 is SGDLS and CDR2 is YYNGEE.

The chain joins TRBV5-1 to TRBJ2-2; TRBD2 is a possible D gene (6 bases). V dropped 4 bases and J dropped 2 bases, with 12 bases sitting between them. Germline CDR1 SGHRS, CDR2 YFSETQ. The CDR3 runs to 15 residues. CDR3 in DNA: TGCGCCAGCAGCGGCGGGACTTATAACACCGGGGAGCTGTTTTTT. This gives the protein CASSGGTYNTGELFF.